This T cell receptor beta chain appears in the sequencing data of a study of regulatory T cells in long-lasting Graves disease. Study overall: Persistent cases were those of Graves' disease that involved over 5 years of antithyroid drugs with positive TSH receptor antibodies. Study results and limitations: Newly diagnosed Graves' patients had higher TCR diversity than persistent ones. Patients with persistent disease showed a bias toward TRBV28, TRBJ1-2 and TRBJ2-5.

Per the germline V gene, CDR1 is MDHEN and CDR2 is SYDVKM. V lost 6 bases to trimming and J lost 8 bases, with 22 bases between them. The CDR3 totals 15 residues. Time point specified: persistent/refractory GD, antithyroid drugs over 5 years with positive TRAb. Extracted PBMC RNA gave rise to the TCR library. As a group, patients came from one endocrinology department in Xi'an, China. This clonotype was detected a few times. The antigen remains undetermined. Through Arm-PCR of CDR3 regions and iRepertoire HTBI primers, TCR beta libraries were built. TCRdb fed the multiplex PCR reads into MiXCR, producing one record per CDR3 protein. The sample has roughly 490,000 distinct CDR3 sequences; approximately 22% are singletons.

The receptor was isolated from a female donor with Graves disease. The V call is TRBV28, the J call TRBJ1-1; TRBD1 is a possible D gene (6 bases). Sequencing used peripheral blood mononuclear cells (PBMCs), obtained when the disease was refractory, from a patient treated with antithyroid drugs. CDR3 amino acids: CASRKDRSGFREAFF. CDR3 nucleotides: TGTGCCAGCAGAAAAGACAGGTCCGGATTTAGGGAAGCTTTCTTT.